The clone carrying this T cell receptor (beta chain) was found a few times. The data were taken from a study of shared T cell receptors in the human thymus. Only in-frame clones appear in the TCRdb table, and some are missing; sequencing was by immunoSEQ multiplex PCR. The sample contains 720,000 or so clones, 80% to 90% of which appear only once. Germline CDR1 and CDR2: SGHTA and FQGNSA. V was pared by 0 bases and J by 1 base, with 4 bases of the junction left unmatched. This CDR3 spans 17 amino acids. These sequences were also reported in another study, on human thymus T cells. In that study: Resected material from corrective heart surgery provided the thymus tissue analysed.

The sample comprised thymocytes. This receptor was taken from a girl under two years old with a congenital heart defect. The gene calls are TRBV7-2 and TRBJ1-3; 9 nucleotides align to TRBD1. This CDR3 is CASSLALGTGSGNTIYF. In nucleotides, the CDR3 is TGTGCCAGCAGCTTAGCCCTGGGGACAGGGTCTGGAAACACCATATATTTT.